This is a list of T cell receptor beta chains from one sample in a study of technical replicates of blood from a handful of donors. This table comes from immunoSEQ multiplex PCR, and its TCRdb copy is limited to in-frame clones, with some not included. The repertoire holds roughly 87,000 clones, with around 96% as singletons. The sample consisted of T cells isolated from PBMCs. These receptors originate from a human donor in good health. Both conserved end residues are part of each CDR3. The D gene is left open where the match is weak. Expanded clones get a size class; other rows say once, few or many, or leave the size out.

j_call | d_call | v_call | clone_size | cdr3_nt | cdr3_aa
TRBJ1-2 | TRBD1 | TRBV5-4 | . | TGTGCCAGCAGCGCCGGACAGGGTTATGGCTACACCTTC | CASSAGQGYGYTF
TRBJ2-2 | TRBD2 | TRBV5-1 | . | TGCGCCAGCAGCTTACGGGGGGCGAACACCGGGGAGCTGTTTTTT | CASSLRGANTGELFF
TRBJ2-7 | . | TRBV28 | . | TGTGCCAGCAGTTTATTTTCAGGGGCTCACGAGCAGTACTTC | CASSLFSGAHEQYF
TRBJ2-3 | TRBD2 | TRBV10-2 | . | TGCGCCAGTGGACTAGCGGGAGGGCAAGATACGCAGTATTTT | CASGLAGGQDTQYF
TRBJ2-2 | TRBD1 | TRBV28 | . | TGTGCCAGCAGTCCTTACAGGGGGGAAAATACCGGGGAGCTGTTTTTT | CASSPYRGENTGELFF
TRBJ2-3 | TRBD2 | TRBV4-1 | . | TGCGCCAGCAGCTTTCTAGCGGGGGGCCGTCGCACAGATACGCAGTATTTT | CASSFLAGGRRTDTQYF
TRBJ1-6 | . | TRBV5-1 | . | TGCGCCAGCAGCTCCCAGGGTCCTAATTCACCCCTCCACTTT | CASSSQGPNSPLHF
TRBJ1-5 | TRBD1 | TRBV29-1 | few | TGCAGCGCCTCCGGGGGCAGGGGGAATCAGCCCCAGCATTTT | CSASGGRGNQPQHF
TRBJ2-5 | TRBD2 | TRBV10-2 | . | TGCGCCAGCAGTGACGGTGGGAGGGTGACCCAGTACTTC | CASSDGGRVTQYF
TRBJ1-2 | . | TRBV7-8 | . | TGTGCCAGCAGCTTAACCAGTCAGATTCTGCAGAACTATGGCTACACCTTC | CASSLTSQILQNYGYTF
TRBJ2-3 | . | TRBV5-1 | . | TGCGCCAGCAGCGGCTCAGGGGCCCGCACAGATACGCAGTATTTT | CASSGSGARTDTQYF
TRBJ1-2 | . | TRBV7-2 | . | TGTGCCAGCAGCTTAGGGAGGGGCGCGGGTGGCTACACCTTC | CASSLGRGAGGYTF
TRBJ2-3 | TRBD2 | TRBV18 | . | TGTGCCAGCTCACGCGGACTAGGGACTAGCACAGATACGCAGTATTTT | CASSRGLGTSTDTQYF
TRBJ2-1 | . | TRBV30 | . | TGTGCCTGGAGGAAGAGAAATGAGCAGTTCTTC | CAWRKRNEQFF
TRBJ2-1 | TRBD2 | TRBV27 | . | TGTGCCAGCAGAATTTGGGGTGGATCTAGCGGATACAATGAGCAGTTCTTC | CASRIWGGSSGYNEQFF
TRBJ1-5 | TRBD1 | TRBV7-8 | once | TGTGCCAGCAGCCGGGGACAGGGCCCGGGGCTCCAGCATTTT | CASSRGQGPGLQHF
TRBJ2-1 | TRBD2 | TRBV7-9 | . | TGTGCCAGCAGCCTGTCGGGACTAGCGACAAATGAGCAGTTCTTC | CASSLSGLATNEQFF